Listed here is a single T cell receptor (beta chain). Its antigen is undetermined. The CDR3 is 13 amino acids. V was pared by 7 bases and J by 6 bases, with 13 bases between. Per germline, CDR1 SQVTM and CDR2 ANQGSEA. The sample is drawn from a study of T cell responses to AZD1222 COVID-19 vaccine. Data came from immunoSEQ multiplex PCR; TCRdb stores just in-frame clones and leaves some out. The sample shows roughly 53,000 clones, about four fifths of them seen only once. Findings and caveats of the study: Mapped onto spike, vaccine-associated CD4 TCRs spanned it and were dominant at 160-218 and 743-854. Spike-specific TCR repertoires showed rising breadth and depth after two AZD1222 doses.

The V and J genes are TRBV29-1 and TRBJ1-6, with D tentatively TRBD1 (5 bases). Here the sequenced sample was peripheral blood, taken on day 0 of AZD1222 vaccination. The TCR originated in an adult in good health. The CDR3 region is CSATENLNSPLHF. CDR3 DNA sequence: TGCAGCGCGACAGAAAACCTTAATTCACCCCTCCACTTT.